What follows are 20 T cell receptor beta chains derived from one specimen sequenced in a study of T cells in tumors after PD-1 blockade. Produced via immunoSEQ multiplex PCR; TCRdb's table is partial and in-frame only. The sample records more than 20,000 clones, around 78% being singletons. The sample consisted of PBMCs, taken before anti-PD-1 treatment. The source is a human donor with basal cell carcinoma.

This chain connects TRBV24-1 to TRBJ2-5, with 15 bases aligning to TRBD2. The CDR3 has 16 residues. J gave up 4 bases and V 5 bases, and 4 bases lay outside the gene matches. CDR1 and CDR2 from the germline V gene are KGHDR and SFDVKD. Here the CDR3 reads CATSGGLAGGRETQYF. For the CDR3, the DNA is TGTGCCACCAGTGGGGGACTAGCGGGAGGAAGAGAGACCCAGTACTTC.

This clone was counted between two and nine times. The CDR3 region is CASSAGQWNTEAFF. Written as DNA, the CDR3 is TGTGCCAGCAGCGCTGGACAGTGGAACACTGAAGCTTTCTTT. This chain links TRBV9 with TRBJ1-1; a weak D match, TRBD1 (6 bases). CDR1 SGDLS and CDR2 YYNGEE come from the germline V gene. CDR3 length: 14 amino acids. Trimming shortened V by 3 bases and J by 1 base, and 10 bases separated the two germline ends.

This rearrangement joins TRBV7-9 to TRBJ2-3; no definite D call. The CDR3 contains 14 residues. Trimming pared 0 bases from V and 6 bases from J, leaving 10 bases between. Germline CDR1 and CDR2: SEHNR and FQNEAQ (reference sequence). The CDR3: CASSLARVGDTQYF. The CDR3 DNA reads TGTGCCAGCAGCTTAGCCCGGGTCGGGGATACGCAGTATTTT.

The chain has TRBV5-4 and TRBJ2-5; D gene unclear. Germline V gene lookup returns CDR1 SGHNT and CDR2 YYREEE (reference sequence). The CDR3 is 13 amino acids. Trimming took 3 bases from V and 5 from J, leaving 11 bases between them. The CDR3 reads CASSYSGAETQYF. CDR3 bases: TGTGCCAGCAGCTATTCTGGCGCTGAGACCCAGTACTTC.

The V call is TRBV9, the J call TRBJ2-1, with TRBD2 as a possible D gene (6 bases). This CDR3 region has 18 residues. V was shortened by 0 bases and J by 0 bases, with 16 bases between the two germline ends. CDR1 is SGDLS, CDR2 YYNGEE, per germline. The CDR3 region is CASSVGREAGGSYNEQFF. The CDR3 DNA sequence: TGTGCCAGCAGCGTAGGTAGGGAGGCGGGCGGCTCCTACAATGAGCAGTTCTTC.

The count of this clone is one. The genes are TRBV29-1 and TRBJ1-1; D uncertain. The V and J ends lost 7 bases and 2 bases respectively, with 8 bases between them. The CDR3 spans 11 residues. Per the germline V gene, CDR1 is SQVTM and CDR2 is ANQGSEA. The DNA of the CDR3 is TGCAGCGGCGCCCAAAACACTGAAGCTTTCTTT. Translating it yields CSGAQNTEAFF.

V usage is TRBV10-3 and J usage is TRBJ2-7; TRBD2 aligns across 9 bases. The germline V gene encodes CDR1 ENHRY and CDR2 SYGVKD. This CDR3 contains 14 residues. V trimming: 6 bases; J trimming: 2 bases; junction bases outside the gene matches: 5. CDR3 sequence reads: CAIRTSGQAYEQYF. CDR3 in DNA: TGTGCCATCAGGACTAGCGGACAGGCCTACGAGCAGTACTTC.

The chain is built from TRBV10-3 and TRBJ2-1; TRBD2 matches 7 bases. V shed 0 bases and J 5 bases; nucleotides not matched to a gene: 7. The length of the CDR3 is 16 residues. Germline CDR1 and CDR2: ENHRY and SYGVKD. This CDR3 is CAISESMAGDHNEQFF. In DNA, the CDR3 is TGTGCCATCAGTGAGTCGATGGCGGGAGACCACAATGAGCAGTTCTTC.

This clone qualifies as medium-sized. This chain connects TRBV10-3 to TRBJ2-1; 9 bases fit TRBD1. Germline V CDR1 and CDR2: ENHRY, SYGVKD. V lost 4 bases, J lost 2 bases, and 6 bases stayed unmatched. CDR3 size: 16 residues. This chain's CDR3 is CAISGDRASPYNEQFF. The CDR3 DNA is TGTGCCATCAGTGGGGACAGGGCATCCCCCTACAATGAGCAGTTCTTC.

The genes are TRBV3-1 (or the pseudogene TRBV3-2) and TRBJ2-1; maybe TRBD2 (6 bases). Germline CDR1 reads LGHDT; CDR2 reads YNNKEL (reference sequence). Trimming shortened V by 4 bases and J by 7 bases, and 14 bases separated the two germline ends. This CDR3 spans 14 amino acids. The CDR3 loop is CASSPFGTANEQFF. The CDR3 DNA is TGTGCCAGCAGCCCTTTTGGGACTGCGAATGAGCAGTTCTTC.

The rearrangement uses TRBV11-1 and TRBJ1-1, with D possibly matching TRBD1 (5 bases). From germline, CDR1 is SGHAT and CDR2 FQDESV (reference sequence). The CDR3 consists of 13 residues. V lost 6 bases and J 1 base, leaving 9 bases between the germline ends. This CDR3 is CASSPTENTEAFF. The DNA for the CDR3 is TGTGCCAGCAGTCCGACAGAGAACACTGAAGCTTTCTTT.

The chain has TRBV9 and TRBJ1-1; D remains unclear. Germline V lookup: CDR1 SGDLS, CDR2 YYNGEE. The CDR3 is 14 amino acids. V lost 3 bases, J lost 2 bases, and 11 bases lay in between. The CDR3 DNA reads TGTGCCAGCAGCGCGGGATTTGATAACACTGAAGCTTTCTTT. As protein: CASSAGFDNTEAFF. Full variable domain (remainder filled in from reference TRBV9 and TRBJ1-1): DSGVTQTPKHLITATGQRVTLRCSPRSGDLSVYWYQQSLDQGLQFLIQYYNGEERAKGNILERFSAQQFPDLHSELNLSSLELGDSALYFCASSAGFDNTEAFFGQGTRLTVV.

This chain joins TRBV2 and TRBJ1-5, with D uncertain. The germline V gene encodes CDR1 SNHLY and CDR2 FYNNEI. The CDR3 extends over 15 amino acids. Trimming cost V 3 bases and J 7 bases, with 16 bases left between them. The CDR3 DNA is TGTGCCAGCAGTGAGAACTCCGGAATGGAGCAGCCCCAGCATTTT. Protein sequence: CASSENSGMEQPQHF.

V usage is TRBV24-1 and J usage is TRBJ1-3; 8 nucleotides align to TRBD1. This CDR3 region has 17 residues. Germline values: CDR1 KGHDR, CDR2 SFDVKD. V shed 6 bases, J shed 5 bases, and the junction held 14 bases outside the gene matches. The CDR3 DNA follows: TGTGCCACCAGTCACATACCCCAGGGGGCGAGGAGAAACACCATATATTTT. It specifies CATSHIPQGARRNTIYF.

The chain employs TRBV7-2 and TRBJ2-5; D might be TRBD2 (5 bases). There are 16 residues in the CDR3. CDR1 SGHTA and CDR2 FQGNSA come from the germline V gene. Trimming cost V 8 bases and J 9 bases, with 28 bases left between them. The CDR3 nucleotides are TGTGCCAGCGCTACTAGTTCAGGTTTGACACGACTGGCCCAGTACTTC. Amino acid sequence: CASATSSGLTRLAQYF.

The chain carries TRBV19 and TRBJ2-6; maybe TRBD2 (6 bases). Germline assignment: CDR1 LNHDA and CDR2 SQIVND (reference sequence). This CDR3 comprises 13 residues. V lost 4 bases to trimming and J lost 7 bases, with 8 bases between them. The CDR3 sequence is CASSRAGANVLTF. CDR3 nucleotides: TGTGCCAGTAGTAGGGCGGGAGCCAACGTCCTGACTTTC.

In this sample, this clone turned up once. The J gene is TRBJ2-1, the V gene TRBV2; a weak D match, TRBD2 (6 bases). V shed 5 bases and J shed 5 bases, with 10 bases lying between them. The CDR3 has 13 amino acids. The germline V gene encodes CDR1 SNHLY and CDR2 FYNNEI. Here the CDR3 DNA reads TGTGCCAGCAGTAGCAGGAGGGACAATGAGCAGTTCTTC. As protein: CASSSRRDNEQFF.

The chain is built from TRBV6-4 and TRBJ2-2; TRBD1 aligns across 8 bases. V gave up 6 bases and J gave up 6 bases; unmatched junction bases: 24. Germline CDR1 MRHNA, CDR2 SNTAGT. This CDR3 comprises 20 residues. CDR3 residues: CASRGRQGCYRSSGPGELFF. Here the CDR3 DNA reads TGTGCCAGCAGAGGACGACAGGGGTGTTATCGCTCGTCTGGCCCCGGGGAGCTGTTTTTT.

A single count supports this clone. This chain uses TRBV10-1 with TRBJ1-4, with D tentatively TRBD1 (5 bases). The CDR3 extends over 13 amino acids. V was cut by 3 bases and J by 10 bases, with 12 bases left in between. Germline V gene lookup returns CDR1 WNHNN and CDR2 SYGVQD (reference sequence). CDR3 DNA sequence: TGCGCCAGCAGTGACAGGTGGGGGGGAAAACTGTTTTTT. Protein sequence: CASSDRWGGKLFF.

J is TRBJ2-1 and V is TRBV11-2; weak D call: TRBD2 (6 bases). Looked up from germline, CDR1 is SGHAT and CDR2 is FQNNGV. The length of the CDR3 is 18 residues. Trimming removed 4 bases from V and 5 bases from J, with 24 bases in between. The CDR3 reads CASSSPPGLRGIDNEQFF. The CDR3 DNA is TGTGCCAGCAGCTCACCCCCGGGCCTGCGGGGTATAGACAATGAGCAGTTCTTC.